This TCR beta chain was captured by sequencing in a study of cytomegalovirus exposure and HLA in healthy donors. This clone has at least ten counts. Antigen unknown. The PCR was carried out with 60 Vbeta primers and 13 Jbeta primers. Original processing notes: In a later analysis, some 10 million of approximately 86 million unique beta chains occurred in at least two donors. Here immunoSEQ multiplex PCR was the method, and the copy in TCRdb shows in-frame clones only, minus some. V and J calls and clone size are copied from that table; D and trimming were computed from the DNA. The sample lists under 250,000 clones, just over 75% seen once, with less than 2% in the top ten. General study results and limits: About 87% or about 30% of the time was how often most TCR beta V segments were productive, according to an earlier analysis. The authors excluded some V segments, including TRBV6-2 and TRBV6-3, as indistinguishable.

Unmatched junction bases numbered 5, after V lost 3 bases and J lost 1 base. This CDR3 has 15 residues. The germline gives CDR1 MGHRA, CDR2 YSYEKL. Whereas donors were nominally healthy upon sampling, unrecorded immune exposures were probable. Sequencing was done on a sample of PBMCs. This receptor was taken from a man aged 25 to 45 in good health and CMV-seronegative. V usage is TRBV4-1 and J usage is TRBJ1-1; 7 nucleotides align to TRBD1. In nucleotides, the CDR3 is TGCGCCAGCAGCCAGAGATGGACAGGGAACACTGAAGCTTTCTTT. This gives the protein CASSQRWTGNTEAFF.